The 15 T cell receptor beta chains reported below all come from one sample, sequenced in a study of T cells in localized non-small cell lung cancer. TCRdb keeps only in-frame clones here, not all; method: immunoSEQ multiplex PCR. Of 20,000 to 30,000 clones in the sample, more than 85% were seen once. The source was peripheral blood, collected before any cancer treatment. Receptor source: a female donor over 55 with stage II squamous cell lung carcinoma.

The rearrangement links TRBV6-1 to TRBJ1-1; D not certain. The CDR3 consists of 13 residues. Trimming stripped 0 bases from V and 7 bases from J, with 9 bases between. From germline, CDR1 is MNHNS and CDR2 SASEGT. The CDR3 region is CASSEARQFEAFF. CDR3 coding DNA: TGTGCCAGCAGTGAAGCGCGGCAGTTTGAAGCTTTCTTT.

The chain joins TRBV9 to TRBJ2-3; D unresolved. The length of the CDR3 is 13 residues. With 3 bases removed from V and 5 bases from J, the gap between germline ends came to 10 bases. The germline gives CDR1 SGDLS, CDR2 YYNGEE. The CDR3 bases are TGTGCCAGCAGCGCCCGTACCGGAGATACGCAGTATTTT. Protein sequence: CASSARTGDTQYF.

The V and J genes are TRBV11-2 and TRBJ2-5; D not certain. From germline, CDR1 is SGHAT and CDR2 FQNNGV. The CDR3 covers 11 residues. V lost 2 bases and J 3 bases, leaving 1 base between the germline ends. The CDR3 DNA is TGTGCCAGCAGCTTAAAAGAGACCCAGTACTTC. It encodes CASSLKETQYF.

The chain recombines TRBV19 with TRBJ2-5; 8 bases align to TRBD1. The V gene's germline CDR1 is LNHDA and CDR2 SQIVND (reference sequence). J was trimmed by 5 bases and V by 6 bases; bases with no gene match: 2. The CDR3 contains 12 residues. CDR3: CASSRGRETQYF. Written as DNA, the CDR3 is TGTGCCAGTAGCAGGGGGCGGGAGACCCAGTACTTC.

J is TRBJ2-7 and V is TRBV5-5; D not certain. The CDR3 is 16 residues long. CDR1 is SGHKS, CDR2 YYEKEE, per germline (reference sequence). Trimming shortened V by 5 bases and J by 4 bases, and 22 bases separated the two germline ends. The CDR3 nucleotides are TGTGCCAGCAGACGGCCGAAGTCGGATGGTACTTACGAGCAGTACTTC. Amino acids: CASRRPKSDGTYEQYF.

The chain has TRBV6-1 and TRBJ1-6, with D perhaps matching TRBD1 (6 bases). Germline V lookup: CDR1 MNHNS, CDR2 SASEGT. V was shortened by 3 bases and J by 9 bases, with 15 bases between the two germline ends. The CDR3 has 15 amino acids. CDR3 loop: CASSDAGTLGSPLHF. The CDR3 coding sequence is TGTGCCAGCAGTGATGCCGGGACACTCGGTTCACCCCTCCACTTT.

This chain connects TRBV11-2 to TRBJ2-1; the match to TRBD2 covers 14 bases. The J segment lost 7 bases and the V segment lost 5 bases, leaving 4 bases of the junction unmatched. This CDR3 region has 15 residues. CDR1 is SGHAT and CDR2 is FQNNGV in the germline V gene. CDR3 nucleotides: TGTGCCAGCAGCGCCCGACTAGCGGGAGGGAATGAGCAGTTCTTC. This sequence encodes CASSARLAGGNEQFF.

The V call is TRBV14, the J call TRBJ2-3; 10 positions match TRBD2. The J segment lost 6 bases and the V segment lost 4 bases, leaving 4 bases of the junction unmatched. There are 14 residues in the CDR3. Looked up from germline, CDR1 is SGHDN and CDR2 is FVKESK. The CDR3 DNA reads as TGTGCCAGCAGCCGGACTAGCGGCCACGATACGCAGTATTTT. Protein product: CASSRTSGHDTQYF.

The chain recombines TRBV5-1 with TRBJ1-1, with 9 bases matching TRBD1. V trimming: 0 bases; J trimming: 6 bases; junction bases outside the gene matches: 3. This CDR3 has 14 residues. Germline CDR1 SGHRS, CDR2 YFSETQ. In nucleotides, the CDR3 is TGCGCCAGCAGCTTGGAGACAGGGGGACCTGAAGCTTTCTTT. Its protein product is CASSLETGGPEAFF.

V usage is TRBV2 and J usage is TRBJ2-5; D uncertain. The germline V gene encodes CDR1 SNHLY and CDR2 FYNNEI. The CDR3 extends over 12 amino acids. Trimming left V 3 bases short and J 5 bases short, with 7 bases between. The CDR3 DNA follows: TGTGCCAGCAGTGATATTGGTGAGACCCAGTACTTC. This sequence encodes CASSDIGETQYF.

This clone was seen a handful of times. The rearrangement uses TRBV5-1 and TRBJ2-2; 12 nucleotides line up with TRBD2. V dropped 5 bases and J dropped 2; count of bases not matched to a gene: 1. The germline V gene has CDR1 SGHRS and CDR2 YFSETQ. The CDR3 contains 15 residues. The chain's CDR3 is CASRLAGGNTGELFF. CDR3 DNA: TGCGCCAGCAGACTAGCGGGGGGTAACACCGGGGAGCTGTTTTTT.

CDR3 nucleotide sequence: TGCGCCAGCGGACAGGGGGACATTCGCAGACAAGAGACCCAGTACTTC. Translation gives CASGQGDIRRQETQYF. V is TRBV5-1 and J is TRBJ2-5; 10 nucleotides agree with TRBD1. The trim removed 7 bases at V and 2 bases at J, leaving 11 bases unmatched. The CDR3 is made up of 16 amino acids. Germline values: CDR1 SGHRS, CDR2 YFSETQ.

CDR3 region: CASSQTPFYGYTF. The CDR3 bases are TGCGCCAGCAGTCAAACACCATTCTATGGCTACACCTTC. The chain recombines TRBV10-1 with TRBJ1-2; D remains unclear. The CDR3 runs to 13 residues. Trimming removed 5 bases at V and 4 bases at J, with 11 bases between. Germline lookup yields CDR1 WNHNN and CDR2 SYGVQD (reference sequence).

The chain has TRBV21-1 and TRBJ2-1; TRBD2, the table's D call, was not compared with the DNA. TRBV21-1 is classified as a pseudogene. The CDR3 sequence is 16 residues long. The CDR3 coding sequence is TGTGCCAGCAGCAAAAGAGGCCTAGCGGGCAACAATGAGCAGTTCTTC. Translation: CASSKRGLAGNNEQFF.

V gene TRBV18 combines with J gene TRBJ2-3, with a weak D call TRBD2 (6 bases). Germline CDR1 reads KGHSH; CDR2 reads LQKENI. The CDR3 consists of 18 residues. Trimming stripped 0 bases from V and 6 bases from J, with 22 bases between. For the CDR3, the DNA is TGTGCCAGCTCACCACCGCTTGGACTTGCGGGGTCTCTGGATACGCAGTATTTT. This encodes CASSPPLGLAGSLDTQYF.